A selection of T cell receptor beta chains follows, all from one sample in a study of human T cells and chemical hapten exposure. MiXCR was run by TCRdb on the RACE reads, yielding one entry per CDR3 protein. The repertoire holds 300,000 to 450,000 distinct CDR3 sequences, with approximately 4.4% as singletons. Sequenced material: whole blood, taken in connection with sensitization to the hapten diphenylcyclopropenone (DPC). The source is a woman aged 45-59 years with alopecia areata. Some clones in this sample may be carry-over from other donors' samples. The CDR3 runs from the conserved cysteine through the conserved F or W. A D gene is named only where the DNA matches it firmly. Clone size is shown for a subset of rows, as once, few, many or a class of expanded clone.

TRBV12-3/TRBV12-4	NA	TRBJ1-2	few	CASSLAPEGTNYGYTF	TGTGCCAGCAGTTTAGCGCCGGAGGGAACGAACTATGGCTACACCTTC
TRBV5-1	NA	TRBJ2-3	NA	CASSIAPGGASDTQYF	TGCGCCAGCAGCATCGCCCCGGGGGGCGCCTCAGATACGCAGTATTTT
TRBV4-2	NA	TRBJ2-3	many	CASSQGRADTQYF	TGTGCCAGCAGCCAAGGCCGGGCAGATACGCAGTATTTT
TRBV10-3	TRBD2	TRBJ2-1	many	CAISEVAGGPNEQFF	TGTGCCATCAGTGAAGTAGCGGGAGGCCCCAATGAGCAGTTCTTC
TRBV6-5	NA	TRBJ1-6	many	CASGYSNSPLHF	TGTGCCAGCGGTTACAGTAATTCACCCCTCCACTTT
TRBV7-8	NA	TRBJ2-1	many	CASSLDRSLVDEQFF	TGTGCCAGCAGCTTAGATCGGTCTCTGGTCGATGAGCAGTTCTTC
TRBV5-5	NA	TRBJ1-5	many	CASSVQRSNQPQHF	TGTGCCAGCAGCGTACAGCGTTCCAATCAGCCCCAGCATTTT
TRBV6-2/TRBV6-3	NA	TRBJ1-2	many	CASSYSSGLNGYTF	TGTGCCAGCAGTTACTCGAGCGGGTTAAATGGCTACACCTTC
TRBV29-1	TRBD1	TRBJ1-2	many	CSGTGGDYGYTF	TGCAGCGGCACAGGGGGCGACTATGGCTACACCTTC
TRBV4-2	NA	TRBJ2-7	few	CASSPGALEQYF	TGTGCCAGCAGCCCCGGAGCCCTCGAGCAGTACTTC
TRBV6-5	NA	TRBJ1-5	many	CASSSLGGLQHF	TGTGCCAGCAGTAGCCTTGGGGGCCTCCAGCATTTT
TRBV7-6	NA	TRBJ2-3	few	CASSDVGGDTQYF	TGTGCCAGCAGCGATGTAGGGGGTGATACGCAGTATTTT
TRBV18	NA	TRBJ2-4	few	CASSPPSPAAGAKNIQYF	TGTGCCAGCTCACCGCCATCTCCAGCCGCTGGAGCCAAAAACATTCAGTACTTC
TRBV7-2	NA	TRBJ2-7	few	CASSTSFEQYF	TGTGCCAGCAGCACGTCGTTCGAGCAGTACTTC
TRBV29-1	NA	TRBJ2-1	many	CSVDRQPAYNEQFF	TGCAGCGTTGACAGGCAGCCAGCCTACAATGAGCAGTTCTTC
TRBV15	NA	TRBJ1-1	many	CATSRDHRGATEAFF	TGTGCCACCAGCAGAGATCATCGAGGGGCCACTGAAGCTTTCTTT
TRBV6-1	TRBD1	TRBJ1-5	many	CASSERGRRNQPQHF	TGTGCCAGCAGTGAAAGGGGGCGACGCAATCAGCCCCAGCATTTT
TRBV29-1	TRBD1	TRBJ2-3	many	CSVAGQGGDTQYF	TGCAGCGTCGCGGGACAGGGCGGGGATACGCAGTATTTT
TRBV5-6	NA	TRBJ2-3	few	CASSLGLGGRTDTQYF	TGTGCCAGCAGCCTGGGCCTTGGGGGAAGAACAGATACGCAGTATTTT
TRBV5-1	NA	TRBJ1-1	many	CASSWGGNTEAFF	TGCGCCAGCAGCTGGGGAGGAAACACTGAAGCTTTCTTT
TRBV12-3/TRBV12-4	NA	TRBJ1-5	NA	CASRQGESNQPQHF	TGTGCCAGCAGACAGGGAGAAAGCAATCAGCCCCAGCATTTT
TRBV19	TRBD1	TRBJ1-2	few	CASAGGYGYTF	TGTGCCAGCGCAGGGGGCTATGGCTACACCTTC
TRBV11-2	TRBD1	TRBJ2-5	many	CASSSTGGQETQYF	TGTGCCAGCAGCTCCACAGGGGGCCAAGAGACCCAGTACTTC
TRBV27	NA	TRBJ2-4	NA	CASSLITGGDIQYF	TGTGCCAGCAGTTTAATCACAGGGGGGGACATTCAGTACTTC
TRBV28	NA	TRBJ1-1	many	CASSLWGFEAFF	TGTGCCAGCAGTTTATGGGGATTTGAAGCTTTCTTT
TRBV11-2	TRBD2	TRBJ2-7	NA	CASSLASGLYEQYF	TGTGCCAGCAGCTTGGCTAGCGGGTTGTACGAGCAGTACTTC
TRBV6-1	NA	TRBJ2-3	many	CASSEEGDTQYF	TGTGCCAGCAGTGAGGAGGGTGATACGCAGTATTTT
TRBV2	NA	TRBJ2-5	few	CASSEVGTQYF	TGTGCCAGCAGTGAAGTTGGGACCCAGTACTTC
TRBV7-2	NA	TRBJ2-5	NA	CASSSQTRGGAETQYF	TGTGCCAGCAGCTCCCAAACCCGGGGAGGTGCGGAGACCCAGTACTTC
TRBV7-9	TRBD2	TRBJ2-2	many	CASSPLLSSGDNTGELFF	TGTGCCAGCAGCCCCCTCCTTTCTAGCGGAGATAACACCGGGGAGCTGTTTTTT
TRBV5-1	TRBD1	TRBJ2-7	many	CASSLDRGRYEQYF	TGCGCCAGCAGTTTAGACAGGGGGCGGTACGAGCAGTACTTC
TRBV20-1	TRBD2	TRBJ2-3	few	CSAYVLAASTDTQYF	TGCAGTGCCTATGTACTAGCGGCTAGCACAGATACGCAGTATTTT